These T cell receptor beta chains were read from a single sample in a study of T cell changes during pregnancy in multiple sclerosis. The method was immunoSEQ multiplex PCR; TCRdb's version includes in-frame clones alone and lacks a portion of them. The table has fewer than 50,000 clones, roughly 88% seen once. Sequenced here: peripheral blood, sampled in the second trimester of pregnancy. These receptors originate from a female donor in good health, enrolled as a control in a pregnancy study. The CDR3 runs from the conserved cysteine through the conserved F or W. D genes are given only for firm matches. Only part of the rows carry a size: once, few, many, or a class if the clone is expanded.

v_gene: TRBV27; len: 15; d_gene: NA; abundance: NA; j_gene: TRBJ1-5; CDR3aa: CASSFRVESNQPQHF; CDR3nt: TGTGCCAGCAGTTTCCGGGTGGAGAGTAATCAGCCCCAGCATTTT
v_gene: TRBV18; len: 16; d_gene: NA; abundance: NA; j_gene: TRBJ1-1; CDR3aa: CASSLKGAGVGTEAFF; CDR3nt: TGTGCCAGCTCACTGAAAGGGGCTGGGGTGGGCACTGAAGCTTTCTTT
v_gene: TRBV6-1; len: 15; d_gene: TRBD2; abundance: NA; j_gene: TRBJ2-7; CDR3aa: CASSRMGTSSYEQYF; CDR3nt: TGTGCCAGCAGCCGGATGGGGACTAGCTCCTACGAGCAGTACTTC
v_gene: TRBV13; len: 17; d_gene: TRBD1; abundance: NA; j_gene: TRBJ1-3; CDR3aa: CASSQGQGARSGNTIYF; CDR3nt: TGTGCCAGCAGCCAAGGACAGGGGGCGCGATCTGGAAACACCATATATTTT
v_gene: TRBV15; len: 14; d_gene: NA; abundance: NA; j_gene: TRBJ1-1; CDR3aa: CATSRDPGYAEAFF; CDR3nt: TGTGCCACCAGCAGAGACCCAGGGTACGCTGAAGCTTTCTTT
v_gene: TRBV30; len: 13; d_gene: NA; abundance: few; j_gene: TRBJ1-1; CDR3aa: CAWSPTGLAEAFF; CDR3nt: TGTGCCTGGAGCCCGACAGGTCTGGCTGAAGCTTTCTTT
v_gene: TRBV7-9; len: 14; d_gene: TRBD2; abundance: NA; j_gene: TRBJ2-7; CDR3aa: CASSLEASGVGQYF; CDR3nt: TGTGCCAGCAGCTTAGAGGCTAGCGGGGTCGGGCAGTACTTC
v_gene: TRBV29-1; len: 15; d_gene: NA; abundance: NA; j_gene: TRBJ2-2; CDR3aa: CSVEDLGRRTGELFF; CDR3nt: TGCAGCGTTGAAGATCTGGGCAGAAGGACCGGGGAGCTGTTTTTT
v_gene: TRBV7-8; len: 14; d_gene: NA; abundance: NA; j_gene: TRBJ2-5; CDR3aa: CASRGSGTQETQYF; CDR3nt: TGTGCCAGCAGGGGGTCCGGGACACAAGAGACCCAGTACTTC
v_gene: TRBV5-1; len: 12; d_gene: NA; abundance: NA; j_gene: TRBJ2-7; CDR3aa: CASSLDLYEQYF; CDR3nt: TGCGCCAGCAGCTTGGATCTTTACGAGCAGTACTTC
v_gene: TRBV1; len: 16; d_gene: NA; abundance: NA; j_gene: TRBJ2-7; CDR3aa: CTSSQPPLAGGYEQYF; CDR3nt: TGCACCAGCAGCCAACCCCCACTAGCGGGAGGCTACGAGCAGTACTTC
v_gene: TRBV7-9; len: 12; d_gene: NA; abundance: NA; j_gene: TRBJ2-3; CDR3aa: CASSFSTDTQYF; CDR3nt: TGTGCCAGCAGCTTTAGTACAGATACGCAGTATTTT
v_gene: TRBV4-3; len: 14; d_gene: NA; abundance: NA; j_gene: TRBJ2-1; CDR3aa: CASSQAGFGNEQFF; CDR3nt: TGCGCCAGCAGCCAAGCAGGGTTTGGCAATGAGCAGTTCTTC
v_gene: TRBV7-7; len: 15; d_gene: TRBD2; abundance: NA; j_gene: TRBJ2-3; CDR3aa: CASSTGLAGTDTQYF; CDR3nt: TGTGCTAGCAGCACCGGACTAGCGGGCACAGATACGCAGTATTTT
v_gene: TRBV9; len: 13; d_gene: TRBD1; abundance: NA; j_gene: TRBJ2-5; CDR3aa: CASSFQGEETQYF; CDR3nt: TGTGCCAGCAGCTTCCAGGGGGAAGAGACCCAGTACTTC
v_gene: TRBV7-9; len: 14; d_gene: TRBD1; abundance: NA; j_gene: TRBJ2-7; CDR3aa: CASSQDRGRDEQYF; CDR3nt: TGTGCCAGCAGCCAGGACAGGGGGCGGGATGAGCAGTACTTC
v_gene: TRBV21-1; len: 14; d_gene: NA; abundance: NA; j_gene: TRBJ2-7; CDR3aa: CASSKGQTHYEQYF; CDR3nt: TGTGCCAGCAGCAAAGGACAGACTCACTACGAGCAGTACTTC